These 27 T cell receptor beta chains came from one sample sequenced in a study of cytomegalovirus exposure and HLA in healthy donors. Primers included in the PCR were 60 Vbeta and 13 Jbeta primers. Sequenced by immunoSEQ multiplex PCR; TCRdb stores in-frame clones only, minus some. The table has 45,000 to 65,000 clones, roughly 80% seen once. Sequenced: PBMCs. The receptors stem from a young man in good health and CMV-seronegative.

The CDR3, as DNA: TGTGCCAGCAGCTTCGACAGATACTCTGGAAACACCATATATTTT. This gives the protein CASSFDRYSGNTIYF. The genes are TRBV7-2 and TRBJ2-2, with a tentative D call TRBD1 (5 bases). The closer fit of TRBJ1-3 to the DNA end suggests the J call may be wrong. This CDR3 spans 15 amino acids. Germline loops: CDR1 SGHTA, CDR2 FQGNSA.

This chain links TRBV5-1 with TRBJ1-2; perhaps TRBD1 as D (5 bases). Germline-derived CDR1 and CDR2 are SGHRS and YFSETQ. The CDR3 has 13 residues. The ends were cut back, 1 base at V and 8 bases at J, with 12 bases in the middle. The CDR3 DNA follows: TGCGCCAGCAGCTTGAGAGCAGGGCGCGGCTACACCTTC. Protein: CASSLRAGRGYTF.

The V gene is TRBV5-4, the J gene TRBJ2-3; possibly TRBD2 for D (6 bases). Germline V gene sequence: CDR1 SGHNT, CDR2 YYREEE (reference sequence). V dropped 3 bases and J dropped 3 bases, with 14 bases sitting between them. The CDR3 has 15 amino acids. The CDR3 reads CASSSDPGVTDTQYF. CDR3 in DNA: TGTGCCAGCAGCTCCGATCCGGGGGTAACAGATACGCAGTATTTT. Complete variable domain (other parts from reference TRBV5-4 and TRBJ2-3): ETGVTQSPTHLIKTRGQQVTLRCSSQSGHNTVSWYQQALGQGPQFIFQYYREEENGRGNFPPRFSGLQFPNYSSELNVNALELDDSALYLCASSSDPGVTDTQYFGPGTRLTVL.

The rearrangement joins TRBV6-5 to TRBJ1-2; no reliable D call. Germline loops: CDR1 MNHEY, CDR2 SVGAGI. The CDR3 loop spans 15 amino acids. V was clipped by 0 bases and J by 5 bases, with 13 bases between them. The DNA of the CDR3 is TGTGCCAGCAGTTACTCGTTCAACCGACTTTATGGCTACACCTTC. Protein sequence: CASSYSFNRLYGYTF.

The V gene is TRBV7-6, the J gene TRBJ2-5, with 9 bases aligning to TRBD1. Judging by the DNA end, TRBJ2-7 fits better; the J call may be wrong. The CDR3 consists of 14 residues. Germline V lookup: CDR1 SGHVS, CDR2 FNYEAQ. The CDR3 region is CASSAPGQGYEQYF. The CDR3 region has the DNA TGTGCCAGCAGCGCCCCGGGACAGGGCTACGAGCAGTACTTC.

The chain carries TRBV6-1 and TRBJ1-5, with D unclear. From germline, CDR1 is MNHNS and CDR2 SASEGT. V was clipped by 4 bases and J by 4 bases, with 8 bases between them. This CDR3 region has 13 residues. CDR3 coding DNA: TGTGCCAGCAGTGGAAGTGAGAATCAGCCCCAGCATTTT. This sequence encodes CASSGSENQPQHF.

This clone was seen once. The CDR3 sequence is CASSLGGYEQYF. For the CDR3, the DNA is TGTGCCAGCAGCCTCGGGGGCTACGAGCAGTACTTC. The genes are TRBV5-6 and TRBJ2-7; D is perhaps TRBD2 (6 bases). With 4 bases removed from V and 3 bases from J, the gap between germline ends came to 8 bases. The CDR3 length is 12 residues. In germline, CDR1 is SGHDT, CDR2 YYEEEE.

The V and J genes are TRBV6-1 and TRBJ2-7; TRBD1 agrees at 7 bases. V trimming: 2 bases; J trimming: 5 bases; junction bases outside the gene matches: 6. Germline CDR1 reads MNHNS; CDR2 reads SASEGT. The CDR3 has 14 residues. CDR3 protein: CASSEFRQGDEQYF. CDR3 bases: TGTGCCAGCAGTGAATTTCGGCAGGGGGACGAGCAGTACTTC.

The chain links TRBV7-8 to TRBJ2-1; TRBD1 aligns across 7 bases. CDR1 is SGHVS, CDR2 FQNEAQ, per germline. This CDR3 is 15 amino acids long. V shed 5 bases, J shed 4 bases, and the junction held 8 bases outside the gene matches. CDR3 coding DNA: TGTGCCAGCAGCCCAAACAGGGGACCGTACAATGAGCAGTTCTTC. This codes for CASSPNRGPYNEQFF.

V is TRBV2 and J is TRBJ2-7, with D tentatively TRBD1 (7 bases). Trimming took 2 bases from V and 2 from J, leaving 22 bases between them. The germline CDR1 and CDR2 sequences are SNHLY and FYNNEI. This CDR3 comprises 18 residues. The CDR3 DNA is TGTGCCAGCAGTGAATTTGGGTACGGCGGGACAGCCACCTACGAGCAGTACTTC. The encoded protein is CASSEFGYGGTATYEQYF.

Notes on this clone: A read error may account for a junction end that differs from germline. This specimen includes other DNA sequences encoding the same CDR3. This sequence joins TRBV5-4 and TRBJ2-5; TRBD1 agrees at 7 bases. There are 14 residues in the CDR3. Germline V gene data show CDR1 as SGHNT and CDR2 as YYREEE (reference sequence). DNA of the CDR3: TGCGCCAGCAGCTTGGGGGACAGAGAAGAGACCCAGTACTTC. Its protein product is CASSLGDREETQYF.

V and J are TRBV10-3 and TRBJ2-7; D is unresolved. V lost 0 bases and J lost 2, with 11 bases in between. Germline V gene lookup returns CDR1 ENHRY and CDR2 SYGVKD. The CDR3 loop spans 15 amino acids. The CDR3: CAISESAASTYEQYF. DNA of the CDR3: TGTGCCATCAGTGAGTCGGCGGCTAGTACCTACGAGCAGTACTTC.

V usage is TRBV5-1 and J usage is TRBJ1-4; the D is unclear. The V end was cut by 6 bases, the J end by 8 bases, with 23 bases between. The CDR3 is made up of 16 amino acids. Germline V CDR1 and CDR2: SGHRS, YFSETQ. The CDR3 reads CASTSSSPRVGEKLFF. The CDR3 nucleotides read TGCGCCAGCACGTCCTCCTCGCCGAGGGTCGGGGAAAAACTGTTTTTT.

The V and J genes are TRBV28 and TRBJ2-7, with D unresolved. There are 11 residues in the CDR3. V was pared by 4 bases and J by 1 base, with 2 bases between. From germline, CDR1 is MDHEN and CDR2 SYDVKM. The CDR3 sequence: CASSSSYEQYF. The CDR3, as DNA: TGTGCCAGCAGTTCTTCCTACGAGCAGTACTTC.

This clone was counted once. The chain employs TRBV7-2 and TRBJ2-7; 9 positions agree with TRBD2. This CDR3 contains 15 residues. V was clipped by 1 base and J by 4 bases; unmatched bases: 5. From germline, CDR1 is SGHTA and CDR2 FQGNSA. CDR3 sequence reads: CASSLGGLAGYEQYF. In DNA form, the CDR3 reads TGTGCCAGCAGCTTAGGGGGACTAGCTGGTTACGAGCAGTACTTC.

V is TRBV7-9 and J is TRBJ1-2; unclear D gene. The germline V gene encodes CDR1 SEHNR and CDR2 FQNEAQ (reference sequence). The V gene lost 8 bases and the J gene lost 0 bases, with 10 bases spanning the gap. This CDR3 is 13 amino acids long. The CDR3 sequence: CASWLGPNYGYTF. The CDR3 region has the DNA TGTGCCAGCTGGTTGGGCCCTAACTATGGCTACACCTTC.

CDR3 nucleotide sequence: TGTGCCACCAGCAGAGAACAGGGGGCTTGGGAAAAACTGTTTTTT. This gives the protein CATSREQGAWEKLFF. J is TRBJ1-4 and V is TRBV15, with TRBD1 matching over 9 bases. The CDR3 is made up of 15 amino acids. Germline lookup yields CDR1 LNHNV and CDR2 YYDKDF (reference sequence). J lost 8 bases, V lost 0 bases, and 4 bases had no gene match.

V is TRBV6-1 and J is TRBJ2-3; D is perhaps TRBD2 (6 bases). The CDR3 runs to 17 residues. From germline, CDR1 is MNHNS and CDR2 SASEGT. V lost 3 bases, J lost 2 bases, and 18 bases lay in between. The DNA for the CDR3 is TGTGCCAGCAGTGACGCGTGGACTATGGGGTACACAGATACGCAGTATTTT. This encodes CASSDAWTMGYTDTQYF.

The rearrangement uses TRBV11-3 and TRBJ1-1; TRBD1 matches at 8 bases. Germline CDR1 and CDR2: SGHNT and YENEEA. CDR3 length: 15 amino acids. V gave up 5 bases and J gave up 5 bases; unmatched junction bases: 10. The CDR3 sequence: CASSANRQGWTEAFF. The CDR3, as DNA: TGTGCCAGCAGCGCAAATCGACAGGGGTGGACTGAAGCTTTCTTT.

The chain has TRBV6-6 and TRBJ2-7, with 7 bases matching TRBD2. Trimming removed 7 bases from V and 2 bases from J; junction bases left unmatched: 8. CDR3 length: 14 residues. Per germline, CDR1 MNHNY and CDR2 SVGAGI (reference sequence). For the CDR3, the DNA is TGTGCCAGCACCACGGGCGGGAGAACCTACGAGCAGTACTTC. Translated: CASTTGGRTYEQYF.

The chain joins TRBV7-9 to TRBJ1-2, with TRBD1 matching over 7 bases. V trimming: 4 bases; J trimming: 5 bases; junction bases outside the gene matches: 19. The germline V gene has CDR1 SEHNR and CDR2 FQNEAQ (reference sequence). The CDR3 is made up of 18 amino acids. As DNA, the CDR3 is TGTGCCAGCAGCTCGGGGACAGTACTAATTCAACGGGGATATGGCTACACCTTC. It is translated as CASSSGTVLIQRGYGYTF.

The chain links TRBV5-1 to TRBJ1-1; perhaps TRBD1 as D (6 bases). The CDR3 sequence is 16 residues long. Trimming took 4 bases from V and 1 from J, leaving 17 bases between them. Germline V gives CDR1 SGHRS, CDR2 YFSETQ. The CDR3 reads CASSLIRTASNTEAFF. CDR3 DNA sequence: TGCGCCAGCAGCCTTATCCGGACAGCCTCGAACACTGAAGCTTTCTTT. The full variable domain, completed using reference TRBV5-1 and TRBJ1-1, is KAGVTQTPRYLIKTRGQQVTLSCSPISGHRSVSWYQQTPGQGLQFLFEYFSETQRNKGNFPGRFSGRQFSNSRSEMNVSTLELGDSALYLCASSLIRTASNTEAFFGQGTRLTVV.

V gene TRBV27 combines with J gene TRBJ2-1; 9 bases are shared with TRBD1. V was clipped by 6 bases and J by 9 bases; unmatched bases: 12. The CDR3 loop spans 15 amino acids. Germline V gene sequence: CDR1 MNHEY, CDR2 SMNVEV (reference sequence). This CDR3 is CASRRGDRAVREQFF. For the CDR3, the DNA is TGTGCCAGCAGGAGGGGGGACAGGGCGGTTCGTGAGCAGTTCTTC.

J is TRBJ1-2 and V is TRBV6-5; 7 nucleotides match TRBD1. Germline-derived CDR1 and CDR2 are MNHEY and SVGAGI. With V trimmed by 6 bases and J by 2 bases, 6 bases remained unmatched. The CDR3 runs to 14 residues. As DNA, the CDR3 is TGTGCCAGCAGCTCCGACAGGGCGAACTATGGCTACACCTTC. This translates into CASSSDRANYGYTF.

The V call is TRBV19, the J call TRBJ1-2; no reliable D call. Per the germline V gene, CDR1 is LNHDA and CDR2 is SQIVND (reference sequence). The V end lost 3 bases, the J end lost 1 base, and 9 bases lay between the germline ends. The CDR3 totals 14 residues. In DNA, the CDR3 is TGTGCCAGTAGTATGGATCAGGTTAACTATGGCTACACCTTC. Amino acids: CASSMDQVNYGYTF.

This chain uses TRBV5-4 with TRBJ2-2; 8 bases align to TRBD1. From germline, CDR1 is SGHNT and CDR2 YYREEE (reference sequence). Losses at the gene ends were 4 bases for V and 6 bases for J; bases not matched to a gene: 17. CDR3 length: 18 residues. CDR3 nucleotides: TGTGCCAGCAGCCCCCAAAGGACAGGGACACTGCTCGCCGGGGAGCTGTTTTTT. As protein: CASSPQRTGTLLAGELFF.

This clone was found a few times. The chain employs TRBV2 and TRBJ2-1, with 9 positions matching TRBD2. The germline V gene has CDR1 SNHLY and CDR2 FYNNEI. J lost 10 bases, V lost 6 bases, and 10 bases had no gene match. This CDR3 is 14 amino acids long. Written as DNA, the CDR3 is TGTGCCAGCAGACCGGGTCTAGCGGGAAGGGAGCAGTTCTTC. Protein sequence: CASRPGLAGREQFF.